This T cell receptor beta chain was recovered during a study of T cell repertoires in cytomegalovirus infection. On the study more broadly: Matching HLA type and CMV infection were both indicated by public TCR beta signatures.

TCRdb reanalysed the reads using MiXCR and keeps one entry per CDR3 protein. The top ten clones hold roughly 15% of a sample with hundreds of thousands of distinct CDR3 sequences, about 33% of them seen once. Comment on this clonotype: Its target is not known.

Trimming at V came to 2 bases and at J to 5 bases, leaving 3 bases not matched to a gene. Per the germline V gene, CDR1 is MNHEY and CDR2 is SVGEGT. The CDR3 has 14 residues. This TCR derives from a human donor in good health (CMV status not recorded). Some clones in this sample may be carry-over from other donors' samples. The chain recombines TRBV6-2 or TRBV6-3 with TRBJ2-7; 10 bases are shared with TRBD1. The source material was cultured PBMCs, sampled from culture after CMV antigen stimulation. CDR3 bases: TGTGCCAGCAGTTACGGACAGGGGGTAAACGAGCAGTACGTC. Its protein is CASSYGQGVNEQYV.